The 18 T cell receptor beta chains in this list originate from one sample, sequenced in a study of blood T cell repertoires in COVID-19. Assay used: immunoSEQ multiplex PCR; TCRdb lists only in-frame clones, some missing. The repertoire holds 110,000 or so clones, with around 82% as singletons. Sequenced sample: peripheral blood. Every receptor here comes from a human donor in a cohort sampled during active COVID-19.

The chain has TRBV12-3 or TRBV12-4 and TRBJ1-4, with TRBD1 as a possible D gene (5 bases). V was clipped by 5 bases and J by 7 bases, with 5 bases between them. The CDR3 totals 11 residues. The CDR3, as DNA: TGTGCCAGCAGTCAGGGTGAAAAACTGTTTTTT. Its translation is CASSQGEKLFF.

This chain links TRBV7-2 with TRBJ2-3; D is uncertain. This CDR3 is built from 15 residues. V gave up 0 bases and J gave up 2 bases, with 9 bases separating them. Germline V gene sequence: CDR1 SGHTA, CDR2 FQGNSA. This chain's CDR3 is CASSLARRNTDTQYF. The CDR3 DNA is TGTGCCAGCAGCTTAGCACGGCGGAACACAGATACGCAGTATTTT.

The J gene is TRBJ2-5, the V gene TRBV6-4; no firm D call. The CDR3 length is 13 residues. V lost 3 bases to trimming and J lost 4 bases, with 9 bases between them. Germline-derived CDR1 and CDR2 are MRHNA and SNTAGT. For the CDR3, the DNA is TGTGCCAGCAGTGAACAGTTAGGAGAGACCCAGTACTTC. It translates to CASSEQLGETQYF.

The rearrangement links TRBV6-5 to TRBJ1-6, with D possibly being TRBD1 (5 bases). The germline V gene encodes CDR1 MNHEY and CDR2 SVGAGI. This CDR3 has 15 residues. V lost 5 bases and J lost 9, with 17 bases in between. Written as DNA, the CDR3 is TGTGCCAGCAGTAACCCTACAGGCTCTGGTTCACCCCTCCACTTT. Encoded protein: CASSNPTGSGSPLHF.

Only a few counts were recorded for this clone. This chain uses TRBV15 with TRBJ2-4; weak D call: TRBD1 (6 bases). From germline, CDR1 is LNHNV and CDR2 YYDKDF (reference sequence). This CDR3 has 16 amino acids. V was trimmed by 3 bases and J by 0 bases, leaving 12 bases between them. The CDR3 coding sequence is TGTGCCACCAGCAGTCTCGGACAGACAGCCAAAAACATTCAGTACTTC. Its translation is CATSSLGQTAKNIQYF.

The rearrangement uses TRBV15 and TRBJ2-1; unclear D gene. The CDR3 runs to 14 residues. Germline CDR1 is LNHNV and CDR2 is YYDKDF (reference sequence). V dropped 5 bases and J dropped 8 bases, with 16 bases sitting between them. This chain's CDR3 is CATSPHQPRDEQFF. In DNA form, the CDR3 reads TGTGCCACCAGCCCCCACCAACCCCGGGATGAGCAGTTCTTC.

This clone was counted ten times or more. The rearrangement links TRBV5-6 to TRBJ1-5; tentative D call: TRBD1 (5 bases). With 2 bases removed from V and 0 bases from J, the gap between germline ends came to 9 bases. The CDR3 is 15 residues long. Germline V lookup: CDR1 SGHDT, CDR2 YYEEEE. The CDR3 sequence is CASSFSGISNQPQHF. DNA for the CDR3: TGTGCCAGCAGCTTTTCAGGGATTAGCAATCAGCCCCAGCATTTT.

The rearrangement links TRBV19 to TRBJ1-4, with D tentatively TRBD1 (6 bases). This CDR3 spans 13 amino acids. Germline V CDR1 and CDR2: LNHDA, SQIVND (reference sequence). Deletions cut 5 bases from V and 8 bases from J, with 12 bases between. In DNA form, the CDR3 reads TGTGCCAGTAGTCTGAACAGGGAAGAAAAACTGTTTTTT. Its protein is CASSLNREEKLFF.

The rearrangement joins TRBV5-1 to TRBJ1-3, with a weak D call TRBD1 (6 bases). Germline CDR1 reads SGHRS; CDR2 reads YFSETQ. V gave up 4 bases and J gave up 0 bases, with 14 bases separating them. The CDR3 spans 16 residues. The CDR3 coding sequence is TGCGCCAGCAGCGAACAGGGCTCTAGCTCTGGAAACACCATATATTTT. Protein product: CASSEQGSSSGNTIYF.

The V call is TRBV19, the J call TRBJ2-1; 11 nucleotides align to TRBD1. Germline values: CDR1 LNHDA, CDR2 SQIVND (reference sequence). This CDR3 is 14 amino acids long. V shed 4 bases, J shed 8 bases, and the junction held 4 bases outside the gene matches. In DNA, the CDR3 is TGTGCCAGTAGTAAGGGGGGACAGGGGGATGAGCAGTTCTTC. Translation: CASSKGGQGDEQFF.

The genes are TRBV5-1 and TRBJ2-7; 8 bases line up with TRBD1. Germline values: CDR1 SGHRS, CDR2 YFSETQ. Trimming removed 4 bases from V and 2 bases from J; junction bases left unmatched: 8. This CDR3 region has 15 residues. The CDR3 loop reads CASSASGTGPYEQYF. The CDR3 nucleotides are TGCGCCAGCAGCGCATCCGGGACAGGACCCTACGAGCAGTACTTC.

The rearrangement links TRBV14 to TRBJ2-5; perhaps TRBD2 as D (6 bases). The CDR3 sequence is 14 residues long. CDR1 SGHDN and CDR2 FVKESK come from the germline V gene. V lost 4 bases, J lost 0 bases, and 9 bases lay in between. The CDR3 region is CASSLRGNQETQYF. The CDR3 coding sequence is TGTGCCAGCAGCCTACGGGGGAACCAAGAGACCCAGTACTTC.

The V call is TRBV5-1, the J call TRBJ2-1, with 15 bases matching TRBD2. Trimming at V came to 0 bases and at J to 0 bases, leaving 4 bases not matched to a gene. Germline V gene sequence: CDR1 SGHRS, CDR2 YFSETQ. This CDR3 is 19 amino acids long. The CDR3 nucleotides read TGCGCCAGCAGCTTGGTAGGGACTAGCGGGGGGTTCTCCTACAATGAGCAGTTCTTC. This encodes CASSLVGTSGGFSYNEQFF.

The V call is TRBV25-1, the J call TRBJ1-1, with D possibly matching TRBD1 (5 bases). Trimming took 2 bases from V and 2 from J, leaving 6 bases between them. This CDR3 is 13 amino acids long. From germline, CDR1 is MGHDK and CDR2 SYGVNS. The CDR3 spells CASSEDSNTEAFF. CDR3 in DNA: TGTGCCAGCAGTGAAGACAGTAACACTGAAGCTTTCTTT.

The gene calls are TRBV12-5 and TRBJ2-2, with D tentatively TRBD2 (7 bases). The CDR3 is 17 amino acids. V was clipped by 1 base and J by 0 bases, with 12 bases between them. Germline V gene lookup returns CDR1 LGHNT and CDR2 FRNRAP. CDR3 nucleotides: TGTGCTAGTGGTTTGGGCTCGGGGGGCTCGAACACCGGGGAGCTGTTTTTT. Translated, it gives CASGLGSGGSNTGELFF.

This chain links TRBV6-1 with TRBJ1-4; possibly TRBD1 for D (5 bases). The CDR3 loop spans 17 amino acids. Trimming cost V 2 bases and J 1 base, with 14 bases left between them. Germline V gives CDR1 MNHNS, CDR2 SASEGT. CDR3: CASSEWGLTQTNEKLFF. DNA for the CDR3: TGTGCCAGCAGTGAATGGGGCCTGACACAAACTAATGAAAAACTGTTTTTT.

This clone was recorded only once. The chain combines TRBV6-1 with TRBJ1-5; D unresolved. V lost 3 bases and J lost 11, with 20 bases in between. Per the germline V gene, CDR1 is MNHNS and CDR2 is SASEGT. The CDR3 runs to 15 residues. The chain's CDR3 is CASSDLSDGVGTQHF. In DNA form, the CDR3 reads TGTGCCAGCAGTGACCTGTCGGACGGGGTAGGGACCCAGCATTTT.

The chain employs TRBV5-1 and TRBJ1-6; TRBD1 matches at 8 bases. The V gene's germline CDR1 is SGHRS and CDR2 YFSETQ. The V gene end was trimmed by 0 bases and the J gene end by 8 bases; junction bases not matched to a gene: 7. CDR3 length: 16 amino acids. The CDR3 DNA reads TGCGCCAGCAGCTTGGCCGGAACAGGGGGAGATTCACCCCTCCACTTT. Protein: CASSLAGTGGDSPLHF.